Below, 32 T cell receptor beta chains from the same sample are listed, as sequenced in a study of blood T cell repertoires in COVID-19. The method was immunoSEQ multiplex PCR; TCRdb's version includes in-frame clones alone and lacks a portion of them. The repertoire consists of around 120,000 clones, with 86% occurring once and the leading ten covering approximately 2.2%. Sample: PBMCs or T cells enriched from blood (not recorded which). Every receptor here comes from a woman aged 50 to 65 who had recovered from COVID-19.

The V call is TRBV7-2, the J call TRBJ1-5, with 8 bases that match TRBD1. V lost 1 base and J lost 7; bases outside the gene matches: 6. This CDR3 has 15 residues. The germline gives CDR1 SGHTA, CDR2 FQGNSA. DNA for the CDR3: TGTGCCAGCAGCTTAGACAGGGGGGGAATACAGCCCCAGCATTTT. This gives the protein CASSLDRGGIQPQHF.

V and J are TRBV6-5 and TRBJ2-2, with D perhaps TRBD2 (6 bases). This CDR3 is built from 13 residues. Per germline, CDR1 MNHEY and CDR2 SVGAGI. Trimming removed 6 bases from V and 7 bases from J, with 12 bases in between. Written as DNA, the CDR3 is TGTGCCAGCAGCCGCCGGAGGGGCGGGGAGCTGTTTTTT. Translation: CASSRRRGGELFF.

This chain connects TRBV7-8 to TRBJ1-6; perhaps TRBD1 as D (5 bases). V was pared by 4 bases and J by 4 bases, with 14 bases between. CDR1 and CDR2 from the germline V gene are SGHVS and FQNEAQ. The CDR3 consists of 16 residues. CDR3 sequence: CASSSRDSFYNSPLHF. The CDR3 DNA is TGTGCCAGCAGCTCCCGCGACAGCTTTTATAATTCACCCCTCCACTTT.

DNA of the CDR3: TGTGCCAGCTCGGGCCAGGGAAACTATGGCTACACCTTC. Amino acid sequence: CASSGQGNYGYTF. This chain uses TRBV6-5 with TRBJ1-2, with a possible D match to TRBD1 (5 bases). The germline V gene has CDR1 MNHEY and CDR2 SVGAGI. The ends were cut back, 8 bases at V and 2 bases at J, with 12 bases in the middle. This CDR3 is built from 13 residues.

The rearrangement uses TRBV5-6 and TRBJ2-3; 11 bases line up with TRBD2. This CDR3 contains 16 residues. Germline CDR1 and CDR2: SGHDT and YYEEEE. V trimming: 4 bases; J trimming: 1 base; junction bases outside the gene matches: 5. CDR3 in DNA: TGTGCCAGCAGCCCACTAGCGGGGGCCCGCACAGATACGCAGTATTTT. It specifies CASSPLAGARTDTQYF.

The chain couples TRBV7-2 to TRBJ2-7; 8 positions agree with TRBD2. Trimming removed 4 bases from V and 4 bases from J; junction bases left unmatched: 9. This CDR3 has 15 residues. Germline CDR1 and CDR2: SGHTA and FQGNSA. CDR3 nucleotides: TGTGCCAGCAGCTCACGGCCGGGACTAGTTTACGAGCAGTACTTC. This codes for CASSSRPGLVYEQYF.

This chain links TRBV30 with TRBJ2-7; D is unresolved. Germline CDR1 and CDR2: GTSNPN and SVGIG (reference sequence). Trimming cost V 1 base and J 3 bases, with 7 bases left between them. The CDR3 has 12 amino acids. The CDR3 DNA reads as TGTGCCTGGAGTGGCCAACACTACGAGCAGTACTTC. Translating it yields CAWSGQHYEQYF.

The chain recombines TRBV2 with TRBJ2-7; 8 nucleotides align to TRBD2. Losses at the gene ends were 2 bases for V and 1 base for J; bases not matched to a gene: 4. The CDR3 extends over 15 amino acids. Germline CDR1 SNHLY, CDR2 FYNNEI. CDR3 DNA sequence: TGTGCCAGCAGTGAACAGCGGGGGACTTCCTACGAGCAGTACTTC. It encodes CASSEQRGTSYEQYF.

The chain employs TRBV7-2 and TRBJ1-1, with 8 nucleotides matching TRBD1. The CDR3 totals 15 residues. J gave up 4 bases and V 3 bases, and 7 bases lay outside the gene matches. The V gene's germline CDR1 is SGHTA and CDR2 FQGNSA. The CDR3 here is CASSFSDRESTEAFF. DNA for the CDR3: TGTGCCAGCAGCTTTTCGGACAGGGAAAGCACTGAAGCTTTCTTT.

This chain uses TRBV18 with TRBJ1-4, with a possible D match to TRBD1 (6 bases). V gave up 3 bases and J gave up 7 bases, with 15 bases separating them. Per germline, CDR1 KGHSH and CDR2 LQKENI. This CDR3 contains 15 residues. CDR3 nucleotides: TGTGCCAGCTCACCGGGCGAGGGGGTTGGTGAAAAACTGTTTTTT. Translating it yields CASSPGEGVGEKLFF.

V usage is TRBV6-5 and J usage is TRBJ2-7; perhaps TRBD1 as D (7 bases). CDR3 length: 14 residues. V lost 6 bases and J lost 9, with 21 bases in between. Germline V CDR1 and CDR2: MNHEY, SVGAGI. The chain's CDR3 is CASRPRQGGGGQYF. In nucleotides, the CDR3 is TGTGCCAGCAGACCCCGACAGGGAGGAGGAGGGCAGTACTTC.

The CDR3 protein is CASSQTRTGSIGETQYF. The CDR3 coding sequence is TGTGCCAGCAGCCAAACCCGGACAGGGTCGATCGGGGAGACCCAGTACTTC. The V gene is TRBV3-1 (or the pseudogene TRBV3-2), the J gene TRBJ2-5; 8 bases align to TRBD1. J gave up 5 bases and V 2 bases, and 13 bases lay outside the gene matches. The germline V gene encodes CDR1 LGHDT and CDR2 YNNKEL (reference sequence). The CDR3 has 17 amino acids.

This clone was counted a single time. CDR3 in amino acids: CASSQGGAEQFF. The CDR3 DNA is TGTGCCAGCAGCCAAGGGGGAGCAGAGCAGTTCTTC. The rearrangement joins TRBV3-1 (or the pseudogene TRBV3-2) to TRBJ2-1; D perhaps matches TRBD2 (5 bases). Germline V lookup: CDR1 LGHDT, CDR2 YNNKEL (reference sequence). V was pared by 1 base and J by 10 bases, with 8 bases between. The CDR3 covers 12 residues.

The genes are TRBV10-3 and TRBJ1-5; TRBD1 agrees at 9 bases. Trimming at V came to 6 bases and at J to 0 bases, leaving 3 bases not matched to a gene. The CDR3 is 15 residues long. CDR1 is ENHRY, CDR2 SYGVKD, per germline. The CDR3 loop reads CAISRTGDSNQPQHF. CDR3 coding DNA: TGTGCCATCAGCCGGACAGGGGATAGCAATCAGCCCCAGCATTTT.

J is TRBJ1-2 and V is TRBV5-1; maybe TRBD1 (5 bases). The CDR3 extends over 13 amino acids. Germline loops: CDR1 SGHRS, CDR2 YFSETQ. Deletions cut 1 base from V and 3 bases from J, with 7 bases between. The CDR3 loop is CASSLKGDYGYTF. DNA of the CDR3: TGCGCCAGCAGCTTGAAAGGGGACTATGGCTACACCTTC.

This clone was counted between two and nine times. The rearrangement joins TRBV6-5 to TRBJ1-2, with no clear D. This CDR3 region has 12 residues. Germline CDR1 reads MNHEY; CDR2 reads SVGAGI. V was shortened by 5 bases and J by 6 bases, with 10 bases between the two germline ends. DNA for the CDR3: TGTGCCAGCAGTACCCTACGGGATGGCTACACCTTC. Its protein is CASSTLRDGYTF.

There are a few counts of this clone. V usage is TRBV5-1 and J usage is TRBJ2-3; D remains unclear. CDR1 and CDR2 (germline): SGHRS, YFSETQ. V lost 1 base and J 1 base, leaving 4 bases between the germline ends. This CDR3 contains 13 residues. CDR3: CASSLRGTDTQYF. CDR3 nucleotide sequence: TGCGCCAGCAGCTTGCGCGGCACAGATACGCAGTATTTT.

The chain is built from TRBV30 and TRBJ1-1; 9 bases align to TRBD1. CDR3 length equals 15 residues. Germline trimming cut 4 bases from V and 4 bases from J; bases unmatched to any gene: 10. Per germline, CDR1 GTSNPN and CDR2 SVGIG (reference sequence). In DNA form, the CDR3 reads TGTGCCTGGAACTCCGGGACAGGGTTTGTCACTGAAGCTTTCTTT. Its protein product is CAWNSGTGFVTEAFF.

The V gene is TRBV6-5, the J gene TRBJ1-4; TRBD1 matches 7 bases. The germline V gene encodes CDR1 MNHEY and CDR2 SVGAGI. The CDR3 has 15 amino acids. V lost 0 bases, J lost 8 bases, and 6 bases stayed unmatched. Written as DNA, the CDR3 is TGTGCCAGCAGTTACTCGAAAGGGGGCGACGAAAAACTGTTTTTT. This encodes CASSYSKGGDEKLFF.

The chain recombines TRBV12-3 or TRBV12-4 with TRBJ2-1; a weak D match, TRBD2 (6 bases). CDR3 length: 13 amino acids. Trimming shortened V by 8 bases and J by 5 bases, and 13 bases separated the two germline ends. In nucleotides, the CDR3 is TGTGCCAGCGGGAGGCTATACGACAATGAGCAGTTCTTC. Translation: CASGRLYDNEQFF.

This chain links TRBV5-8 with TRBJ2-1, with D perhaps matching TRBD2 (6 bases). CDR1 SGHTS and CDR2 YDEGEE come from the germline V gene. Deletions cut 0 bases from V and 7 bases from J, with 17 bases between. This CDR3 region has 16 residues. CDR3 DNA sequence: TGTGCCAGCAGCTTGGTTGGGACTGCCCTAAGGAATGAGCAGTTCTTC. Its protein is CASSLVGTALRNEQFF.

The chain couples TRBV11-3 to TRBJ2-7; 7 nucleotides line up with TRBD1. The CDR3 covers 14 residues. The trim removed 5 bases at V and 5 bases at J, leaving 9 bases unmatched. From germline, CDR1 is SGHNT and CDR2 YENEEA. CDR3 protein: CASSQTGEENEQYF. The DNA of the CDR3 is TGTGCCAGCAGCCAAACAGGGGAAGAAAACGAGCAGTACTTC. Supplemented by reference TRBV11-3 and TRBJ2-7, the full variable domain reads EAGVVQSPRYKIIEKKQPVAFWCNPISGHNTLYWYLQNLGQGPELLIRYENEEAVDDSQLPKDRFSAERLKGVDSTLKIQPAELGDSAVYLCASSQTGEENEQYFGPGTRLTVT.

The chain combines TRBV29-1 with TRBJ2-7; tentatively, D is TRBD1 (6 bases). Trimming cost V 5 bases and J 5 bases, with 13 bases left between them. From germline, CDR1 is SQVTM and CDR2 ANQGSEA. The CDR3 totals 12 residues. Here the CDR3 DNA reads TGCAGCGTTCTGGGGGCATGGAACGAGCAGTACTTC. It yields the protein CSVLGAWNEQYF.

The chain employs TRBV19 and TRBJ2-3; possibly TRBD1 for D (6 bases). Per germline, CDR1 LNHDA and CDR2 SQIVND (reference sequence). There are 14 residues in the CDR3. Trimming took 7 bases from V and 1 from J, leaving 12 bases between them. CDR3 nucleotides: TGTGCCAGTAATGGGGGCCACCGCACAGATACGCAGTATTTT. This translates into CASNGGHRTDTQYF. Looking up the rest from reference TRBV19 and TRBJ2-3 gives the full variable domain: DGGITQSPKYLFRKEGQNVTLSCEQNLNHDAMYWYRQDPGQGLRLIYYSQIVNDFQKGDIAEGYSVSREKKESFPLTVTSAQKNPTAFYLCASNGGHRTDTQYFGPGTRLTVL.

The CDR3 DNA is TGTGCCATCAGGAGCGGGTGGGGGAACACTGAAGCTTTCTTT. Residues: CAIRSGWGNTEAFF. V is TRBV10-3 and J is TRBJ1-1, with D unresolved. Germline assignment: CDR1 ENHRY and CDR2 SYGVKD. Trimming took 6 bases from V and 1 from J, leaving 12 bases between them. The CDR3 sequence is 14 residues long.

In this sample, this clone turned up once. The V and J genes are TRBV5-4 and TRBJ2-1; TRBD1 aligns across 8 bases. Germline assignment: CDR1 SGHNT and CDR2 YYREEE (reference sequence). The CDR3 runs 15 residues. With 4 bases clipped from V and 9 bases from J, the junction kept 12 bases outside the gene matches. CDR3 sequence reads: CASSTTGVPLGEQFF. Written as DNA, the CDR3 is TGTGCCAGCAGCACGACAGGGGTTCCACTCGGTGAGCAGTTCTTC.

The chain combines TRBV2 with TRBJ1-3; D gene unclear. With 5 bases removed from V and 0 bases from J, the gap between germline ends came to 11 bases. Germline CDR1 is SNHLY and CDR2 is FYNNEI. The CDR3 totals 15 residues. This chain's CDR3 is CASSKNEISGNTIYF. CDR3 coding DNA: TGTGCCAGCAGTAAGAACGAGATCTCTGGAAACACCATATATTTT.

Written as DNA, the CDR3 is TGTGCCAGCAGTTTCACAGGGGGCGTTCAGCCCCAGCATTTT. Translating it yields CASSFTGGVQPQHF. V and J are TRBV27 and TRBJ1-5; 9 bases line up with TRBD1. This CDR3 comprises 14 residues. V gave up 3 bases and J gave up 6 bases; unmatched junction bases: 3. Germline V gene lookup returns CDR1 MNHEY and CDR2 SMNVEV (reference sequence).

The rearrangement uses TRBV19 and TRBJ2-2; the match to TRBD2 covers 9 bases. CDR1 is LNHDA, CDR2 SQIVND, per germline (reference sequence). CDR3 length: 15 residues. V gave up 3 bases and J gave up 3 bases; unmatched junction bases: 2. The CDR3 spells CASSIASGDTGELFF. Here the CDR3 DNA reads TGTGCCAGTAGTATCGCTAGCGGGGACACCGGGGAGCTGTTTTTT.

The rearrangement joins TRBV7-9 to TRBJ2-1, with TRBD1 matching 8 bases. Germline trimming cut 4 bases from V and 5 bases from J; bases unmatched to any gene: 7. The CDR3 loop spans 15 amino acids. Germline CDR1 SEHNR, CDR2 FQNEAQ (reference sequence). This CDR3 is CASSSLTGAHNEQFF. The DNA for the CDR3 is TGTGCCAGCAGCTCCCTGACAGGGGCCCACAATGAGCAGTTCTTC. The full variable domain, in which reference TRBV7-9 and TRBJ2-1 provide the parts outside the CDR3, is DTGVSQNPRHKITKRGQNVTFRCDPISEHNRLYWYRQTLGQGPEFLTYFQNEAQLEKSRLLSDRFSAERPKGSFSTLEIQRTEQGDSAMYLCASSSLTGAHNEQFFGPGTRLTVL.

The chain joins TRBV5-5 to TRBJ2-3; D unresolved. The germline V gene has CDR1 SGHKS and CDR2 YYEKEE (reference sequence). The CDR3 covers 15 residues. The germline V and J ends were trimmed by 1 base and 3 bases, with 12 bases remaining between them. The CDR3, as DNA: TGTGCCAGCAGCTTGATGGGCATGGTTACAGATACGCAGTATTTT. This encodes CASSLMGMVTDTQYF.

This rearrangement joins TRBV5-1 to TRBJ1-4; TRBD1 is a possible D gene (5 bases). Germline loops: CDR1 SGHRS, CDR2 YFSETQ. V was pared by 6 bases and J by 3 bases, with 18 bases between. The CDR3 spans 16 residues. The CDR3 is CASTLSAGGANEKLFF. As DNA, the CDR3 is TGCGCCAGCACCCTTTCAGCTGGGGGGGCTAATGAAAAACTGTTTTTT. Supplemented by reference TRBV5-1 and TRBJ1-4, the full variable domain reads KAGVTQTPRYLIKTRGQQVTLSCSPISGHRSVSWYQQTPGQGLQFLFEYFSETQRNKGNFPGRFSGRQFSNSRSEMNVSTLELGDSALYLCASTLSAGGANEKLFFGSGTQLSVL.